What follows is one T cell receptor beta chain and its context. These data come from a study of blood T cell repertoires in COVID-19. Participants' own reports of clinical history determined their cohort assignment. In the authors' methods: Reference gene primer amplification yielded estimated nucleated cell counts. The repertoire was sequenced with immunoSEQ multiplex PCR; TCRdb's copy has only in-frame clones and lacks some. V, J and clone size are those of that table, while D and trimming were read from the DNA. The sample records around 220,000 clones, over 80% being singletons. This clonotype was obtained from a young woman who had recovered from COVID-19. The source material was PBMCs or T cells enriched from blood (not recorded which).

CDR3 in DNA: TGTGCCAGCACCAAACAGGGATACACTGAAGCTTTCTTT. It is translated as CASTKQGYTEAFF. The chain recombines TRBV5-4 with TRBJ1-1, with a weak D call TRBD1 (6 bases). There are 13 residues in the CDR3. Germline V gives CDR1 SGHNT, CDR2 YYREEE (reference sequence). With 6 bases removed from V and 3 bases from J, the gap between germline ends came to 12 bases. Full variable domain (outside the CDR3, taken from reference TRBV5-4 and TRBJ1-1): ETGVTQSPTHLIKTRGQQVTLRCSSQSGHNTVSWYQQALGQGPQFIFQYYREEENGRGNFPPRFSGLQFPNYSSELNVNALELDDSALYLCASTKQGYTEAFFGQGTRLTVV.